Following are 23 T cell receptor beta chains from one sample sequenced in a study of Ad26.COV2.S vaccination and SARS-CoV-2 variants. The treatment: some 19 received Ad26.COV2.S at low or high dose, single or two shots; about 5 received placebo; per-sample allocation not given. The investigators took samples on day 63 after the first vaccine or placebo injection. The repertoire was sequenced with immunoSEQ multiplex PCR; TCRdb's copy has only in-frame clones and lacks some. Of around 250,000 clones detected, about 83% appear once; the ten largest clones hold nearly 3%. The input for sequencing was peripheral blood, taken in a trial of Ad26.COV2.S vaccine versus placebo. Source of these receptors: a person between 18 and 60 years old who received the Ad26.COV2.S COVID-19 vaccine or a placebo.

The chain carries TRBV11-2 and TRBJ2-2; 7 bases line up with TRBD2. There are 13 residues in the CDR3. The V and J ends lost 5 bases and 7 bases, in that order; junction bases with no gene match: 4. CDR1 SGHAT and CDR2 FQNNGV come from the germline V gene. The CDR3 nucleotides are TGTGCCAGCAGCCCCCGCGGGGGCGGGGAGCTGTTTTTT. Translation: CASSPRGGGELFF.

This chain connects TRBV5-1 to TRBJ1-1; the D gene is possibly TRBD1 (6 bases). This CDR3 region has 17 residues. V shed 0 bases and J shed 1 base, with 16 bases lying between them. CDR1 and CDR2 (germline): SGHRS, YFSETQ. The CDR3 DNA reads TGCGCCAGCAGCTTGGTAAAGGACAGCTATTCGAACACTGAAGCTTTCTTT. Its translation is CASSLVKDSYSNTEAFF.

The V gene is TRBV12-3 or TRBV12-4, the J gene TRBJ1-5, with TRBD1 as a possible D gene (6 bases). V shed 6 bases and J shed 3 bases, with 9 bases lying between them. This CDR3 has 13 amino acids. The CDR3 region is CASSDRYNQPQHF. CDR3 coding DNA: TGTGCCAGCAGCGACAGGTACAATCAGCCCCAGCATTTT.

This clone was counted once. Distinct nucleotide sequences in the sample also encode this CDR3. J is TRBJ2-3 and V is TRBV12-3 or TRBV12-4; D gene uncertain. The CDR3 runs 13 residues. Trimming pared 3 bases from V and 2 bases from J, leaving 6 bases between. The CDR3 region has the DNA TGTGCCAGCAGTTTGGGGTCCACAGATACGCAGTATTTT. Its translation is CASSLGSTDTQYF.

CDR3 sequence reads: CASSQEENQPQHF. The CDR3 region has the DNA TGCGCCAGCAGCCAAGAGGAAAATCAGCCCCAGCATTTT. This chain joins TRBV4-3 and TRBJ1-5, with D unresolved. Germline CDR1 and CDR2: LGHNA and YSLEER. Trimming shortened V by 0 bases and J by 4 bases, and 4 bases separated the two germline ends. The CDR3 has 13 residues.

The chain recombines TRBV11-2 with TRBJ2-2; 12 bases align to TRBD2. This CDR3 spans 15 amino acids. Germline V gene lookup returns CDR1 SGHAT and CDR2 FQNNGV. V lost 5 bases, J lost 10 bases, and 8 bases stayed unmatched. Written as DNA, the CDR3 is TGTGCCAGCAGCCCTACTAGCGGGGGGTTCGAGGAGCTGTTTTTT. Translating gives CASSPTSGGFEELFF.

The genes are TRBV24-1 and TRBJ2-6; weak D call: TRBD2 (5 bases). Trimming took 2 bases from V and 1 from J, leaving 5 bases between them. Germline loops: CDR1 KGHDR, CDR2 SFDVKD. The length of the CDR3 is 15 residues. The CDR3 sequence is CATSDWRSGANVLTF. The CDR3, as DNA: TGTGCCACCAGTGATTGGAGGTCTGGGGCCAACGTCCTGACTTTC.

The rearrangement links TRBV25-1 to TRBJ2-2; no definite D call. Trimming removed 8 bases at V and 1 base at J, with 8 bases between. This CDR3 contains 13 residues. Germline V gives CDR1 MGHDK, CDR2 SYGVNS. The CDR3 DNA reads as TGTGCCAGCCTTTTATTGAACACCGGGGAGCTGTTTTTT. It yields the protein CASLLLNTGELFF.

The rearrangement links TRBV18 to TRBJ1-5, with D tentatively TRBD1 (6 bases). The CDR3 is made up of 14 amino acids. Germline CDR1 and CDR2: KGHSH and LQKENI. V shed 4 bases and J shed 4 bases, with 11 bases lying between them. This CDR3 is CASSRGGGNQPQHF. CDR3 in DNA: TGTGCCAGCTCACGGGGAGGGGGAAATCAGCCCCAGCATTTT.

In its sample, this clone was seen a few times. This sequence joins TRBV4-1 and TRBJ1-4, with a tentative D call TRBD1 (6 bases). CDR1 is MGHRA and CDR2 is YSYEKL in the germline V gene. The V end lost 4 bases, the J end lost 1 base, and 10 bases lay between the germline ends. This CDR3 region has 15 residues. The CDR3: CASSRTDLTNEKLFF. CDR3 sequence (DNA): TGCGCCAGCAGCCGGACAGATCTAACTAATGAAAAACTGTTTTTT.

The chain carries TRBV6-5 and TRBJ2-2; a weak D match, TRBD2 (5 bases). The CDR3 consists of 15 residues. Trimming pared 2 bases from V and 5 bases from J, leaving 12 bases between. CDR1 is MNHEY and CDR2 is SVGAGI in the germline V gene. The CDR3: CASSYEGRSTGELFF. The CDR3 nucleotides are TGTGCCAGCAGTTACGAGGGCAGGAGTACCGGGGAGCTGTTTTTT.

The V call is TRBV27, the J call TRBJ2-1, with a weak D call TRBD1 (6 bases). The CDR3 consists of 14 residues. The germline CDR1 and CDR2 sequences are MNHEY and SMNVEV (reference sequence). The V end was cut by 0 bases, the J end by 6 bases, with 9 bases between. The CDR3 loop is CASSLSVGGNEQFF. CDR3 in DNA: TGTGCCAGCAGTTTATCTGTAGGGGGCAATGAGCAGTTCTTC.

The chain uses TRBV7-9 and TRBJ2-1, with D possibly matching TRBD2 (6 bases). The CDR3 extends over 13 amino acids. V gave up 5 bases and J gave up 4 bases, with 9 bases separating them. Germline V lookup: CDR1 SEHNR, CDR2 FQNEAQ (reference sequence). The CDR3 protein is CASSAGTYNEQFF. CDR3 sequence (DNA): TGTGCCAGCAGCGCCGGGACTTACAATGAGCAGTTCTTC.

The CDR3 DNA follows: TGTGCCAGCAGCTATAATCCGGGACTAGCGGGAGGGAGCTCCTACAATGAGCAGTTCTTC. Translation: CASSYNPGLAGGSSYNEQFF. The J gene is TRBJ2-1, the V gene TRBV13, with TRBD2 identical over 16 bases. This CDR3 has 20 amino acids. Unmatched junction bases numbered 9, after V lost 4 bases and J lost 0 bases. Germline V lookup: CDR1 PRHDT, CDR2 FYEKMQ (reference sequence).

This clone has just a few counts. The rearrangement joins TRBV4-2 to TRBJ1-6; D is ambiguous. This CDR3 is built from 14 residues. Trimming took 0 bases from V and 12 from J, leaving 12 bases between them. Germline V gene lookup returns CDR1 LGHNA and CDR2 YNFKEQ. Here the CDR3 reads CASSQELGREPLHF. As DNA, the CDR3 is TGTGCCAGCAGCCAAGAATTGGGCCGAGAACCCCTCCACTTT.

This chain uses TRBV6-6 with TRBJ2-7; D may be TRBD1 (5 bases). The CDR3 runs 14 residues. Looked up from germline, CDR1 is MNHNY and CDR2 is SVGAGI (reference sequence). V was clipped by 0 bases and J by 4 bases, with 10 bases between them. This chain's CDR3 is CASSYSTAGYEQYV. The CDR3, as DNA: TGTGCCAGCAGTTACTCTACAGCAGGGTACGAGCAGTACGTC.

This chain's CDR3 is CASRYRGGYEQYF. The CDR3 nucleotides read TGTGCCAGCAGATACAGGGGAGGGTACGAGCAGTACTTC. The chain uses TRBV12-3 or TRBV12-4 and TRBJ2-7, with D perhaps given as TRBD1 or TRBD2 (7 bases each). The CDR3 totals 13 residues. The V end was cut by 6 bases, the J end by 4 bases, with 13 bases between.

A word on this clone: Other DNA sequences in the sample encode the same CDR3. The gene calls are TRBV4-2 and TRBJ2-7; the D is unclear. This CDR3 has 13 residues. The germline gives CDR1 LGHNA, CDR2 YNFKEQ. The V end lost 0 bases, the J end lost 4 bases, and 7 bases lay between the germline ends. The CDR3 sequence: CASSQDSLYEQYF. The CDR3 DNA reads as TGTGCCAGCAGCCAAGACAGTCTATACGAGCAGTACTTC.

The J gene is TRBJ2-1, the V gene TRBV7-2; TRBD2 matches 9 bases. CDR1 SGHTA and CDR2 FQGNSA come from the germline V gene. V shed 4 bases and J 1 base; nucleotides not matched to a gene: 5. CDR3 length equals 16 residues. CDR3 sequence: CASSSLAGGSYNEQFF. The CDR3 nucleotides are TGTGCCAGCAGCTCCTTGGCGGGAGGGTCCTACAATGAGCAGTTCTTC.

The chain links TRBV10-3 to TRBJ2-6; D remains ambiguous. Trimming cost V 4 bases and J 4 bases, with 8 bases left between them. The CDR3 contains 14 residues. Germline CDR1 is ENHRY and CDR2 is SYGVKD. The CDR3 bases are TGTGCCATCAGTGTGGGGTCCGGGGCCAACGTCCTGACTTTC. Protein product: CAISVGSGANVLTF.

The rearrangement links TRBV9 to TRBJ2-5; D possibly matches TRBD1 or TRBD2 (5 bases each). Germline values: CDR1 SGDLS, CDR2 YYNGEE. The CDR3 runs 14 residues. V was trimmed by 3 bases and J by 5 bases, leaving 14 bases between them. The CDR3 region has the DNA TGTGCCAGCAGCGCCGCCCGGGACGCTGAGACCCAGTACTTC. It is translated as CASSAARDAETQYF. Full variable domain (missing parts from reference TRBV9 and TRBJ2-5): DSGVTQTPKHLITATGQRVTLRCSPRSGDLSVYWYQQSLDQGLQFLIQYYNGEERAKGNILERFSAQQFPDLHSELNLSSLELGDSALYFCASSAARDAETQYFGPGTRLLVL.

This sequence joins TRBV9 and TRBJ2-5; D gene uncertain. The CDR3 runs 12 residues. Looked up from germline, CDR1 is SGDLS and CDR2 is YYNGEE. Deletions cut 4 bases from V and 0 bases from J, with 4 bases between. Here the CDR3 reads CASSLYQETQYF. As DNA, the CDR3 is TGTGCCAGCAGCTTATACCAAGAGACCCAGTACTTC.

The chain carries TRBV5-1 and TRBJ1-1; TRBD1 agrees at 7 bases. Germline trimming cut 6 bases from V and 2 bases from J; bases unmatched to any gene: 13. CDR3 length: 16 amino acids. The germline V gene encodes CDR1 SGHRS and CDR2 YFSETQ. The CDR3 is CASKEDYTGANTEAFF. The CDR3, as DNA: TGCGCCAGCAAGGAAGATTATACAGGGGCTAACACTGAAGCTTTCTTT.